The rows below give T cell receptor beta chains drawn from one sample of a study of early T cells in non-severe SARS-CoV-2 infection. TCRdb re-derived calls from the 5' RACE reads in MiXCR, one entry per CDR3 protein. The table has under 85,000 distinct CDR3 sequences, 14% seen once; the top ten hold approximately 10%. Sequencing was performed on whole blood. These receptors were obtained from an adult who was a healthcare worker with PCR-confirmed SARS-CoV-2 infection or an uninfected control (not recorded which). CDR3s include the opening cysteine and the closing phenylalanine or tryptophan. D genes are given only for firm matches. Size is stated for part of the rows, as once, few or many counts, or as a class when the clone is expanded.

>-|TRBJ2-7|TRBV20-1|TRBD1
CSARGGDRVYEQYF
TGCAGTGCTAGAGGTGGGGACAGAGTTTACGAGCAGTACTTC
>-|TRBJ2-7|TRBV7-6|TRBD1
CVSSLGDSSYEQYF
TGTGTCAGCAGCTTAGGGGACAGCTCCTACGAGCAGTACTTC
>-|TRBJ1-6|TRBV7-2|TRBD1
CASSPQGTGVFSPLHF
TGTGCCAGCAGCCCACAGGGGACAGGGGTATTTTCACCCCTCCACTTT
>-|TRBJ1-2|TRBV28|-
CVSSLTRRGYTF
TGTGTCAGCAGTCTAACTAGGCGAGGCTACACCTTC
>-|TRBJ2-2|TRBV7-6|-
CASSPEVGVLGELFF
TGTGCCAGCAGCCCCGAGGTCGGGGTCCTCGGGGAGCTGTTTTTT
>few|TRBJ1-1|TRBV29-1|-
CSVTGARGAFF
TGCAGCGTTACGGGGGCAAGGGGAGCTTTCTTT
>many|TRBJ2-7|TRBV7-9|-
CASTNAGVDAYEQYF
TGTGCCAGCACCAATGCCGGAGTAGATGCCTACGAGCAGTACTTC
>-|TRBJ2-7|TRBV6-6|-
CASSYGVEGNEQYF
TGTGCCAGCAGTTACGGGGTAGAGGGGAACGAGCAGTACTTC
>few|TRBJ1-2|TRBV12-3/TRBV12-4|-
CASSLTGNGYTF
TGTGCCAGCAGTTTAACAGGGAATGGCTACACCTTC
>few|TRBJ1-1|TRBV7-2|-
CASSLGGEAFF
TGTGCCAGCAGCTTAGGAGGGGAAGCTTTCTTT
>-|TRBJ1-3|TRBV5-4|-
CASSFTAGNTIYF
TGTGCCAGCAGCTTTACGGCTGGAAACACCATATATTTT
>many|TRBJ1-1|TRBV9|TRBD1
CASSKGQGANGAFF
TGTGCCAGCAGCAAAGGACAGGGGGCAAACGGAGCTTTCTTT
>few|TRBJ1-1|TRBV9|-
CASSGGGSRYRERADEAFF
TGTGCCAGCAGCGGAGGGGGATCGAGGTACAGGGAACGGGCGGATGAAGCTTTCTTT
>-|TRBJ2-1|TRBV19|TRBD2
CASSGPSGGYYNEQFF
TGTGCCAGTAGTGGCCCTAGCGGGGGCTACTACAATGAGCAGTTCTTC
>-|TRBJ2-7|TRBV7-9|-
CASSLVTGSLSEQYF
TGTGCCAGCAGCTTAGTCACAGGGAGCCTTTCCGAGCAGTACTTC
>-|TRBJ2-1|TRBV11-2|-
CASSPSLDPTFPFF
TGTGCCAGCAGCCCCTCACTAGACCCAACGTTCCCGTTCTTC
>-|TRBJ2-7|TRBV20-1|-
CSARALSTLLTYEQYF
TGCAGTGCTAGAGCCCTCTCTACCCTCCTAACCTACGAGCAGTACTTC
>-|TRBJ2-2|TRBV20-1|TRBD2
CSARAGLALTGELFF
TGCAGTGCTAGAGCCGGACTAGCGCTAACCGGGGAGCTGTTTTTT
>-|TRBJ1-1|TRBV20-1|-
CSARPGDTEAFF
TGCAGTGCTAGGCCGGGGGACACTGAAGCTTTCTTT
>-|TRBJ2-1|TRBV20-1|-
CSARGVVTGTYNEQFF
TGCAGTGCTAGAGGAGTGGTGACGGGGACCTACAATGAGCAGTTCTTC
>-|TRBJ1-2|TRBV12-3/TRBV12-4|-
CASSPTSGGGYTF
TGTGCCAGCAGCCCGACGTCCGGAGGAGGCTACACCTTC
>many|TRBJ1-5|TRBV9|-
CASSPRADRYNQPQHF
TGTGCCAGCAGCCCCCGCGCCGACAGATACAATCAGCCCCAGCATTTT
>few|TRBJ2-3|TRBV7-2|-
CASSLVVGSRDTQYF
TGTGCCAGCAGCTTAGTTGTCGGCAGCCGAGATACGCAGTATTTT
>many|TRBJ1-2|TRBV7-2|TRBD1
CASSRTQGAYGYTF
TGTGCCAGCAGCAGAACACAGGGGGCCTATGGCTACACCTTC
>many|TRBJ2-5|TRBV7-2|-
CASSLGTFQETQYF
TGTGCCAGCAGCTTAGGGACATTCCAAGAGACCCAGTACTTC
>-|TRBJ2-2|TRBV29-1|-
CSVDESRGPNTGELFF
TGCAGCGTTGATGAGAGCCGGGGCCCGAACACCGGGGAGCTGTTTTTT
>many|TRBJ2-2|TRBV10-3|TRBD1
CASKMAGTGNTGELFF
TGTGCCAGCAAGATGGCCGGGACAGGCAACACCGGGGAGCTGTTTTTT
>-|TRBJ2-2|TRBV7-8|-
CASSLGVVTGELFF
TGTGCCAGCAGCTTAGGAGTCGTCACCGGGGAGCTGTTTTTT
>many|TRBJ2-1|TRBV29-1|TRBD2
CSVDSGGADEQFF
TGCAGCGTGGATAGCGGGGGGGCCGATGAGCAGTTCTTC
>few|TRBJ2-3|TRBV10-3|TRBD2
CAISPIAGTSGGGTDTQYF
TGTGCCATCAGTCCGATCGCCGGGACTAGCGGGGGGGGTACAGATACGCAGTATTTT